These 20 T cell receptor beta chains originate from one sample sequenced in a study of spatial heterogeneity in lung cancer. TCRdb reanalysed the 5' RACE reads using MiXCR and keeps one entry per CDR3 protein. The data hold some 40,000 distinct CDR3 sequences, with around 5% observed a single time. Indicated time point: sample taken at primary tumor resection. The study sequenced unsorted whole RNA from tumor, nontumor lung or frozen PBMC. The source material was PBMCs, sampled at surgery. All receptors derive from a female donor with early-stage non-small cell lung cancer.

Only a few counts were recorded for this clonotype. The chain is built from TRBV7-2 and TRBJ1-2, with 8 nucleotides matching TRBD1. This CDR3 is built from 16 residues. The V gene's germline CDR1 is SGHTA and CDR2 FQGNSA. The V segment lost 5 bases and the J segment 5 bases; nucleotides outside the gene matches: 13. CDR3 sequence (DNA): TGTGCCAGCAGCCCGGGACAGGCCAATCTTTTTTATGGCTACACCTTC. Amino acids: CASSPGQANLFYGYTF.

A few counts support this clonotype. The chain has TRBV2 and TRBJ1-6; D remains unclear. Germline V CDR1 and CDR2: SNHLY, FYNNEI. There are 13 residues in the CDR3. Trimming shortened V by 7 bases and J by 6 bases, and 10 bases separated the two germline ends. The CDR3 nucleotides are TGTGCCAGCACCCAGAAGGGTAATTCACCCCTCCACTTT. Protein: CASTQKGNSPLHF.

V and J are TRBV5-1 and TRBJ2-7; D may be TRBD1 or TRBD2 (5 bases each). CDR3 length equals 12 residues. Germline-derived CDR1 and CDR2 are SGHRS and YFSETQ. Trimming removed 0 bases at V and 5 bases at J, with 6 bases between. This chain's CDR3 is CASSLGGDEQYF. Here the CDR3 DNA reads TGCGCCAGCAGCTTGGGAGGGGACGAGCAGTACTTC.

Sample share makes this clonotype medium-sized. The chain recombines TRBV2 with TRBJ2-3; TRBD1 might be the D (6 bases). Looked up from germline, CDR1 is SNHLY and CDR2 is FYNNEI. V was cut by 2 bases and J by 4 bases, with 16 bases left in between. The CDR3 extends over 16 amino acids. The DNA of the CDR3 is TGTGCCAGCAGTGAACGTAACAGGGTCCCTCCAGATACGCAGTATTTT. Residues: CASSERNRVPPDTQYF.

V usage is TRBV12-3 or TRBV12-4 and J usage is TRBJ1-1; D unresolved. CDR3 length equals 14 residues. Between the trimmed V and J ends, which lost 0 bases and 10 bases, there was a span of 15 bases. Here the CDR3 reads CASSLAAGPGGAFF. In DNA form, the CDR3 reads TGTGCCAGCAGTTTAGCGGCCGGGCCCGGAGGAGCTTTCTTT.

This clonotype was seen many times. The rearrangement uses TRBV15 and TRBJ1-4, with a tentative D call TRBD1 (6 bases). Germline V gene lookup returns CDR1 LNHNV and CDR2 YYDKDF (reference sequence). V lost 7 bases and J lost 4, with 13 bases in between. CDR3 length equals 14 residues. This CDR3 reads CATTPKGVNEKLFF. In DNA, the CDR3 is TGTGCCACCACCCCCAAGGGGGTTAATGAAAAACTGTTTTTT. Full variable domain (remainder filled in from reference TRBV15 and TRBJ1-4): DAMVIQNPRYQVTQFGKPVTLSCSQTLNHNVMYWYQQKSSQAPKLLFHYYDKDFNNEADTPDNFQSRRPNTSFCFLDIRSPGLGDTAMYLCATTPKGVNEKLFFGSGTQLSVL.

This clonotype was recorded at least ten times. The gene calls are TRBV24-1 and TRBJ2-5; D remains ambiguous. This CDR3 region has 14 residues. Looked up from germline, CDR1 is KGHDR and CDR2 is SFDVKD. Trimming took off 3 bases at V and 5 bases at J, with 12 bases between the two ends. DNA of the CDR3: TGTGCCACCAGTGATCCAGTCTTGGGGGAGACCCAGTACTTC. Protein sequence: CATSDPVLGETQYF.

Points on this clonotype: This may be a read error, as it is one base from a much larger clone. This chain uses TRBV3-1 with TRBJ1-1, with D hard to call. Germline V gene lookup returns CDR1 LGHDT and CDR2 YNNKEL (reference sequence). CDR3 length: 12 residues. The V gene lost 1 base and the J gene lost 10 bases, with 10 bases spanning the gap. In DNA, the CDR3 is TGTGCCAGCAGCCAAGGGATTTCTGTAGCTTTCTTT. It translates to CASSQGISVAFF.

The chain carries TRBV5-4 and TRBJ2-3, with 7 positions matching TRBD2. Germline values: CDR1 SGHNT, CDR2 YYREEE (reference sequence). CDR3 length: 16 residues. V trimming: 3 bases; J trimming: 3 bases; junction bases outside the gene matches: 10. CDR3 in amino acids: CASSSGRGVGTDTQYF. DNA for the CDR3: TGTGCCAGCAGCTCAGGGAGGGGAGTTGGGACAGATACGCAGTATTTT.

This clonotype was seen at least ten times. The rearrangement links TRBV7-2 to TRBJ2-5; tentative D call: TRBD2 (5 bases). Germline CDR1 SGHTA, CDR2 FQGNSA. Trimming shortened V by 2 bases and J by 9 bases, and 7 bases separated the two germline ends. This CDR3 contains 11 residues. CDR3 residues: CASSLTGSQYF. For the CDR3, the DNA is TGTGCCAGCAGCTTAACGGGGTCCCAGTACTTC.

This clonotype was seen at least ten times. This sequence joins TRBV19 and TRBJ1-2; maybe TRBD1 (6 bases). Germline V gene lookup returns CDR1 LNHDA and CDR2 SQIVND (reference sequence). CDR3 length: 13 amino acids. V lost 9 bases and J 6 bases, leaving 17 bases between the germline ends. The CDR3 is CASAGTRVHGYTF. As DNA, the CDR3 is TGTGCCAGCGCCGGGACACGGGTCCATGGCTACACCTTC.

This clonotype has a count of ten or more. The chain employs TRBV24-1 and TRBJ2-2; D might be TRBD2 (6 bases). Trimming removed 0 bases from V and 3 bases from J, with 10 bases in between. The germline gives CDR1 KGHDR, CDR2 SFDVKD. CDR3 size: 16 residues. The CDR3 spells CATSDLHGTDTGELFF. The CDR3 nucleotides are TGTGCCACCAGTGATTTGCATGGGACTGACACCGGGGAGCTGTTTTTT.

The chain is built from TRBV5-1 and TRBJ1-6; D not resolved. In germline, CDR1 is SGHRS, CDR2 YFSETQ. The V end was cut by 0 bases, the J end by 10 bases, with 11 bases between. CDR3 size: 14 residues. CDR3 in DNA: TGCGCCAGCAGCTTGGACGGCACAACATCACCCCTCCACTTT. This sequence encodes CASSLDGTTSPLHF.

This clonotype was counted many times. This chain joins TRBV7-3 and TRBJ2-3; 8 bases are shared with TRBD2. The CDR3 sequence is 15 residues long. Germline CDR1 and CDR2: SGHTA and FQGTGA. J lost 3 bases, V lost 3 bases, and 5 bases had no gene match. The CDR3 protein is CASSFGTRGTDTQYF. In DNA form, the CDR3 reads TGTGCCAGCAGCTTCGGGACTAGGGGGACAGATACGCAGTATTTT.

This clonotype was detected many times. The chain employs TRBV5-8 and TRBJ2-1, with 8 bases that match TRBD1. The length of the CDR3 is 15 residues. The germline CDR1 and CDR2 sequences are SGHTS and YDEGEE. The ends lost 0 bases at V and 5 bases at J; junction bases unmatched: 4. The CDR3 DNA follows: TGTGCCAGCAGCTTGGGGCAGGGGGCCAACAATGAGCAGTTCTTC. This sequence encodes CASSLGQGANNEQFF.

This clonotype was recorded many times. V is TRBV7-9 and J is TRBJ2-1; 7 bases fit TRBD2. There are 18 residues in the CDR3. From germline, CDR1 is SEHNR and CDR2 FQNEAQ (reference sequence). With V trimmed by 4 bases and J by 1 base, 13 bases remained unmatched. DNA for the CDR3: TGTGCCAGCAGCTCCTTCACCGGCGGGGAGGGATCCTACAATGAGCAGTTCTTC. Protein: CASSSFTGGEGSYNEQFF.

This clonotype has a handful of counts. In DNA form, the CDR3 reads TGTGCCAGCAGCCAAGTCAGACAGGTCAGCTCCTACAATGAGCAGTTCTTC. Its protein is CASSQVRQVSSYNEQFF. The chain combines TRBV4-2 with TRBJ2-1; tentative D call: TRBD1 (6 bases). The ends were cut back, 1 base at V and 0 bases at J, with 13 bases in the middle. Germline CDR1 and CDR2: LGHNA and YNFKEQ. The CDR3 is 17 residues long.

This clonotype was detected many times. CDR3 in DNA: TGTGCCAGCAGCCTACGGACAGGACTTATGAACACTGAAGCTTTCTTT. Its protein product is CASSLRTGLMNTEAFF. V usage is TRBV3-1 and J usage is TRBJ1-1, with TRBD1 identical over 7 bases. The V gene's germline CDR1 is LGHDT and CDR2 YNNKEL (reference sequence). The CDR3 has 16 amino acids. Germline trimming cut 4 bases from V and 0 bases from J; bases unmatched to any gene: 8.

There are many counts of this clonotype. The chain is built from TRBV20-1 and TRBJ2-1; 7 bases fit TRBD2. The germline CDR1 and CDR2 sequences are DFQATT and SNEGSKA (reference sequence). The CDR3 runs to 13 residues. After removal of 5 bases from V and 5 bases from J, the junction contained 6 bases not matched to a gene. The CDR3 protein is CSAGGRANNEQFF. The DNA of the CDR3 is TGCAGTGCTGGAGGGAGGGCAAACAATGAGCAGTTCTTC.

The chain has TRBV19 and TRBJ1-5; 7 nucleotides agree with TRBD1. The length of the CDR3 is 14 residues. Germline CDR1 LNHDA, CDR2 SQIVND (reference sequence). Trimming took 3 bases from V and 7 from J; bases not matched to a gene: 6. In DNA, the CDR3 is TGTGCCAGTAGTATCCACAGGGGCGGGCAGCCCCAGCATTTT. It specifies CASSIHRGGQPQHF.